A selection of T cell receptor beta chains follows, all from one sample in a study of blood T cells in healthy people across ages. One entry per CDR3 protein, called by TCRdb with MiXCR from the 5' RACE reads. Of around 1,100,000 distinct CDR3 sequences in the sample, roughly two fifths were seen once. Sequencing was done on a sample of blood. These TCRs come from a man between 18 and 29 years old in good health. CDR3s include the opening cysteine and the closing phenylalanine or tryptophan. The D gene is left open where the match is weak. Clone size, where shown, is once, few, many, or a class for clones that have expanded.

>.|TRBJ1-1|15|TRBD1|TRBV5-1
TGCGCCAGCAGCGCCATGTACAGGGGAAACACTGAAGCTTTCTTT
CASSAMYRGNTEAFF
>.|TRBJ2-3|13|TRBD2|TRBV20-1
TGCAGCGTACGGGGGGGTAAAGCAGATACGCAGTATTTT
CSVRGGKADTQYF
>few|TRBJ1-2|15|.|TRBV27
TGTGCCAGCAGTTTAGGGGCAGGGATTAACTATGGCTACACCTTC
CASSLGAGINYGYTF
>many|TRBJ1-2|15|.|TRBV4-3
TGCGCCAGCAGCCAAGACAGGGGACCTAACTATGGCTACACCTTC
CASSQDRGPNYGYTF
>.|TRBJ1-5|18|.|TRBV20-1
TGCAGTGCTAGACCTTCATTTGGGGTGGCCCTCAGCAATCAGCCCCAGCATTTT
CSARPSFGVALSNQPQHF
>once|TRBJ1-1|13|TRBD1|TRBV20-1
TGCAGTGCTGTAGGACAGGGAGACACTGAAGCTTTCTTT
CSAVGQGDTEAFF
>few|TRBJ1-2|16|TRBD1|TRBV20-1
TGCAGTGCTAGAGATCCCGGACAGGGGGTAAAGGATGGCTACACCTTC
CSARDPGQGVKDGYTF
>.|TRBJ1-1|11|.|TRBV29-1
TGCAGCGCTGTCTGGGGGACTGAAGCTTTCTTT
CSAVWGTEAFF
>few|TRBJ1-6|18|.|TRBV5-5
TGTGCCAGCAGCCACTTTCTTACCACAGGGAGGGAGAATTCACCCCTCCACTTT
CASSHFLTTGRENSPLHF
>.|TRBJ2-5|15|.|TRBV2
TGTGCCAGCAGGAGGCGGGCAGCGGGCGACAATGAGCAGTACTTC
CASRRRAAGDNEQYF
>.|TRBJ1-1|13|.|TRBV29-1
TGCAGCGTTGAAGACGACTGGGACACTGAAGCTTTCTTT
CSVEDDWDTEAFF
>few|TRBJ2-2|12|.|TRBV29-1
TGCAGCGTTACCAAGAACACCGGGGAGCTGTTTTTT
CSVTKNTGELFF
>few|TRBJ2-7|14|.|TRBV2
TGTGCCAGCAGGGCCACAACAGGGCCGGACGAGCAGTACTTC
CASRATTGPDEQYF
>.|TRBJ2-4|12|.|TRBV5-1
TGCGCCAGCAGCTTAGACGGGGACATTCAGTACTTC
CASSLDGDIQYF
>many|TRBJ2-5|11|.|TRBV29-1
TGCAACGATCCTACCGGGGAGACCCAGTACTTC
CNDPTGETQYF
>.|TRBJ1-5|15|.|TRBV4-3
TGCGCCAGCAGCCAAGACGGGGCAGGGGATCAGCCCCAGCATTTT
CASSQDGAGDQPQHF
>few|TRBJ1-5|14|.|TRBV18
TGTGCCAGCTCACCCGAGGGGGGTAGCCAGCCCCAGCATTTT
CASSPEGGSQPQHF
>.|TRBJ1-1|14|.|TRBV18
TGTGCCAGCTCACCAGGGGTGCTGAACACTGAAGCTTTCTTT
CASSPGVLNTEAFF
>.|TRBJ2-2|17|TRBD2|TRBV6-5
TGTGCCAGCAGTTGGTTCGGGGGGGGCTCGAACACCGGGGAGCTGTTTTTT
CASSWFGGGSNTGELFF
>.|TRBJ1-3|15|.|TRBV4-2
TGTGCCAGCAGCCAATTCAGGGACCTCGGAAACACCATATATTTT
CASSQFRDLGNTIYF
>.|TRBJ2-3|16|TRBD1|TRBV5-1
TGCGCCAGCAGCTTGGTGGGGGCAGGGGGCGTAGATACGCAGTATTTT
CASSLVGAGGVDTQYF
>few|TRBJ1-2|14|.|TRBV6-5
TGTGCCAGCAGTGCCGACAGAGACCTCTATGGCTACACCTTC
CASSADRDLYGYTF
>.|TRBJ2-1|16|.|TRBV7-2
TGTGCCAGCAGCTTTGACCCGGACTGGACACAAGATGAGCAGTTCTTC
CASSFDPDWTQDEQFF
>.|TRBJ2-5|15|TRBD1|TRBV9
TGTGCCAGCAGCCCTCAGACAGGGGCCTACAATGAGCAGTACTTC
CASSPQTGAYNEQYF
>.|TRBJ2-5|13|.|TRBV20-1
TGCAGTGCTGGCGTGGGGATCGGTCAGACCCAGTACTTC
CSAGVGIGQTQYF
>.|TRBJ1-1|15|.|TRBV30
TGTGCCTGGAGTCCTCCCGGGACACTGAACACTGAAGCTTTCTTT
CAWSPPGTLNTEAFF
>.|TRBJ1-2|14|.|TRBV29-1
TGCAGCGTTGAAGATCACTGGGCAGACGTTGGCTACACCTTC
CSVEDHWADVGYTF
>.|TRBJ1-5|13|.|TRBV12-3/TRBV12-4
TGTGCCAGCAGTGAGACTGGGCCCCGGGCCCAGCATTTT
CASSETGPRAQHF
>few|TRBJ2-7|16|.|TRBV3-1
TGTGCCAGCAGCCAAGATCCCGAACCCGGGAACTACGAGCAGTACTTC
CASSQDPEPGNYEQYF
>.|TRBJ2-3|16|TRBD1|TRBV7-9
TGTGCCAGCAGCACACTCCGGGACAGGCTCACAGATACGCAGTATTTT
CASSTLRDRLTDTQYF
>.|TRBJ2-7|13|.|TRBV20-1
TGCAGTGCTAGAGACCCGGTAAACTACGAGCAGTACTTC
CSARDPVNYEQYF
>.|TRBJ2-1|16|.|TRBV9
TGTGCCAGCAGCGTAGGGGTCCGGAGCTCCTACAATGAGCAGTTCTTC
CASSVGVRSSYNEQFF
>.|TRBJ2-1|16|TRBD2|TRBV11-2
TGTGCCAGCAGCCCCTACGGGACTAGCGGAAACAATGAGCAGTTCTTC
CASSPYGTSGNNEQFF
>once|TRBJ1-1|15|.|TRBV5-1
TGCGCCAGCAGCTTGGGGGAAGGGGGATTTGAGCGAGCTTTCTTT
CASSLGEGGFERAFF
>.|TRBJ2-3|14|TRBD2|TRBV11-2
TGTGCCAGCACCGCTAGCGGGGGGTCAGATACGCAGTATTTT
CASTASGGSDTQYF
>few|TRBJ1-2|20|TRBD1|TRBV6-2/TRBV6-3
TGTGCCAGCAGACCTCATTCCCCGGGACAGGGGGAGAAGATTACTTATGGCTACACCTTC
CASRPHSPGQGEKITYGYTF
>.|TRBJ1-6|11|.|TRBV6-1
TGTGCCAGCAGTGAAGAGGCACCCCTCCACTTT
CASSEEAPLHF
>.|TRBJ1-2|11|.|TRBV29-1
TGCAGCGTTGAAGGTAGACATGGCTACACCTTC
CSVEGRHGYTF
>.|TRBJ2-4|15|.|TRBV12-3/TRBV12-4
TGTGCCAGCAGTTTAGTACCGGGGTGGGGGGACATTCAGTACTTC
CASSLVPGWGDIQYF
>few|TRBJ2-7|17|.|TRBV27
TGTGCCAGCAGTTTAGAGGCCCCCTCCTATGGCGCCTACGAGCAGTACTTC
CASSLEAPSYGAYEQYF
>few|TRBJ1-4|14|.|TRBV15
TGTGCCACCAGCACGGGACACCTTAATGAAAAACTGTTTTTT
CATSTGHLNEKLFF
>.|TRBJ1-2|15|.|TRBV15
TGTGCCACCAGCAGAGATCTTGGAGTTTACTATGGCTACACCTTC
CATSRDLGVYYGYTF
>.|TRBJ1-6|15|.|TRBV7-2
TGTGCCAGCAGCTTAGCCAACACGGATAATTCACCCCTCCACTTT
CASSLANTDNSPLHF
>.|TRBJ2-2|14|.|TRBV5-5
TGTGCCAGCAGTCCCGGGACCCTCCGCGGGGAGCTGTTTTTT
CASSPGTLRGELFF
>.|TRBJ1-2|14|.|TRBV12-3/TRBV12-4
TGTGCCAGCAGTTTAGAGGCAGAAAACTATGGCTACACCTTC
CASSLEAENYGYTF
>.|TRBJ2-3|15|TRBD2|TRBV10-3
TGTGCCAGCCAGCGGGGGGTGTCTAGCACAGATACGCAGTATTTT
CASQRGVSSTDTQYF
>.|TRBJ2-7|14|.|TRBV20-1
TGCAGTGCTATACCAACGAGCAACTCCTACGAGCAGTACTTC
CSAIPTSNSYEQYF